This TCR beta chain was profiled in a study of blood T cell repertoires in COVID-19 (dated by TCRdb to the early 2020s). In the study overall: Samples covering the acute and convalescent phases of COVID-19 were provided by collaborators in the United States, Italy and Spain. A de-identified subject ID, COVID-19 status, age in years and sex were almost always included in the sample metadata. The repertoires were released in a freely available public database meant as a resource for research on the immune response to SARS-CoV-2. The material from the prospective study consisted of cDNA or gDNA derived from T cells, B-cell-depleted T cells, or PBMCs. The dataset comprised deeply sampled blood TCRbeta repertoires from subjects exposed to, actively infected with, or recovered from COVID-19. HLA class I and class II types, where available, came from metadata supplied by the sample provider rather than from assay-based typing. The samples were drawn from the first 160 participants of the ongoing ImmuneRACE study and from 950 to 1,500 subjects provided by 6 global collaborators.

Results and caveats for the whole study, not just this receptor: The quantity of clinical and demographic metadata differed by source and by participant and was supplied without curation.

Collaborating institutions collected whole blood in K2EDTA tubes following their own protocols. For TCRbeta analysis, collaborators shipped samples as frozen whole blood, isolated PBMCs, or DNA extracted from either of those sample types. The immunoSEQ Assay, a bias-controlled multiplex PCR, was used to amplify TCRbeta CDR3 regions from genomic DNA. The authors' pipeline ran thus. The number of nucleated cells in each sample was estimated from the amplification of reference gene primers within the assay. To quantify the absolute abundance of each unique TCRbeta CDR3 rearrangement, sequence reads were collapsed and filtered. For each sample, productive Simpson clonality was calculated by taking the square root of Simpson's diversity index across productive rearrangements. TCRdb took this table from immuneACCESS and kept in-frame rearrangements with V and J called. Such tables lack part of the clones; where checked against another copy, unresolved V genes explain under half of the gap, and the rest is unexplained. V, J and clone size are taken as reported in that table, and D and trimming were inferred from the DNA itself. The sample includes some 95,000 clones, with about 85% observed a single time. Around 4.5% of the sample rests with the top ten.

As regards this clone: Which antigen it targets is not known. A junction end diverges from the germline sequence, so it may reflect a read error.

The clonotype originates from a man in his sixties or seventies with acute or convalescent COVID-19. The material sequenced was peripheral blood.

The DNA reads as follows: TGTGCTAGCAGCTCTCAGACCCAGGGTTTTGTCACCGGGGAGCTGTTTTTT. This is translated as CASSSQTQGFVTGELFF. Recombination joined TRBV7-7 with TRBJ2-2; perhaps TRBD1 is the D gene, with 5 bases matching. CDR1 and CDR2, looked up from the germline V gene (reference sequence), are SSHAT and FNYEAQ. The CDR3, cysteine through phenylalanine, is 17 amino acids long. CDR3 DNA is the only sequence kept; it has 51 bases, read in frame from the first base.